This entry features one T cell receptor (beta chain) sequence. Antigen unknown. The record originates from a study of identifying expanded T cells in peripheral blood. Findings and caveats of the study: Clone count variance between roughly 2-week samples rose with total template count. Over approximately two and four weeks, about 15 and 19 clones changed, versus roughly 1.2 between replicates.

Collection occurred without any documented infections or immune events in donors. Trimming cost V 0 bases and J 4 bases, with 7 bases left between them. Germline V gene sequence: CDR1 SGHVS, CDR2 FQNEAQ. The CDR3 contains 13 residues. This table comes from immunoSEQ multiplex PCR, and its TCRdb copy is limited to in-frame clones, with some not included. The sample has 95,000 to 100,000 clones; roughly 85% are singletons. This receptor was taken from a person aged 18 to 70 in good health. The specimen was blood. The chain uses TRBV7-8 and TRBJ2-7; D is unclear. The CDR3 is CASSLAITYEQYF. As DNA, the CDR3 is TGTGCCAGCAGCTTAGCCATCACGTACGAGCAGTACTTC. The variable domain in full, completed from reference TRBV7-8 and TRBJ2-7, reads GAGVSQSPRYKVAKRGQDVALRCDPISGHVSLFWYQQALGQGPEFLTYFQNEAQLDKSGLPSDRFFAERPEGSVSTLKIQRTQQEDSAVYLCASSLAITYEQYFGPGTRLTVT.